The source of this T cell receptor (beta chain) is a study of T cell responses to AZD1222 COVID-19 vaccine. Study-level results: The sample set comprised mostly white British donors with more females, and clonal diversity was possibly underestimated. Reports indicate that nearly half of spike-specific TCRs are directed at unmutated variant regions. Among AZD1222 vaccinees, only five to seven were seropositive at baseline. Vaccination with two AZD1222 doses was followed by a rise in Spike-specific TCR breadth and depth.

Points on this clone: Its target is not known.

Sequencing used immunoSEQ multiplex PCR; TCRdb keeps in-frame clones, though not all of them. The profile covers tens of thousands of clones, with approximately 91% appearing a single time and about 2.2% taken by the ten largest. The CDR3 spans 14 residues. Germline V lookup: CDR1 SGHNT, CDR2 YYREEE (reference sequence). V shed 0 bases and J shed 1 base, with 7 bases lying between them. This sequence originates from an adult in good health. Sequences were derived from peripheral blood, sampled on day 0 of AZD1222 vaccination. The chain joins TRBV5-4 to TRBJ1-1; no clear D. CDR3 sequence: CASSLDRSNTEAFF. CDR3 sequence (DNA): TGTGCCAGCAGCTTGGACAGATCGAACACTGAAGCTTTCTTT.